The 17 T cell receptor beta chains given below trace back to one sample, sequenced in a study of blood T cell repertoires in COVID-19. The assay was immunoSEQ multiplex PCR, and TCRdb's table has in-frame clones only and misses some. The sample holds approximately 46,000 clones; 86% are singletons and the top ten take roughly 15%. The sample was peripheral blood. The receptors were sampled from a man in his sixties with active or convalescent COVID-19.

Written as DNA, the CDR3 is TGTGCCAGCAGAGAACCGGGACAGGGGGCAAGAACTGAAGCTTTCTTT. It codes for CASREPGQGARTEAFF. This chain connects TRBV28 to TRBJ1-1, with 12 bases matching TRBD1. The CDR3 covers 16 residues. Germline V gene sequence: CDR1 MDHEN, CDR2 SYDVKM. V dropped 6 bases and J dropped 5; count of bases not matched to a gene: 10.

This chain connects TRBV11-2 to TRBJ1-1, with 8 bases that match TRBD1. CDR3 size: 15 residues. Germline-derived CDR1 and CDR2 are SGHAT and FQNNGV. V shed 1 base, J shed 4 bases, and the junction held 5 bases outside the gene matches. CDR3 coding DNA: TGTGCCAGCAGCTTAGTCCCGGACAGGGTCACTGAAGCTTTCTTT. Its translation: CASSLVPDRVTEAFF. The variable domain in full, with the rest retrieved from reference TRBV11-2 and TRBJ1-1, is EAGVAQSPRYKIIEKRQSVAFWCNPISGHATLYWYQQILGQGPKLLIQFQNNGVVDDSQLPKDRFSAERLKGVDSTLKIQPAKLEDSAVYLCASSLVPDRVTEAFFGQGTRLTVV.

The chain has TRBV11-2 and TRBJ2-7, with 10 nucleotides matching TRBD1. Germline V gives CDR1 SGHAT, CDR2 FQNNGV. The CDR3 is 13 residues long. J lost 7 bases, V lost 6 bases, and 6 bases had no gene match. CDR3 sequence: CASRSRDRGEQYF. DNA of the CDR3: TGTGCCAGCAGGTCCCGGGACAGGGGTGAGCAGTACTTC.

This clone was recorded only once. The rearrangement uses TRBV19 and TRBJ1-2, with TRBD1 as a possible D gene (5 bases). With 0 bases removed from V and 3 bases from J, the gap between germline ends came to 8 bases. CDR3 length equals 14 residues. Germline V gene lookup returns CDR1 LNHDA and CDR2 SQIVND (reference sequence). CDR3 in amino acids: CASSIDGTYYGYTF. In DNA, the CDR3 is TGTGCCAGTAGTATAGACGGGACTTACTATGGCTACACCTTC.

This sequence joins TRBV15 and TRBJ2-5; D is unclear. The V gene lost 0 bases and the J gene lost 7 bases, with 15 bases spanning the gap. Germline loops: CDR1 LNHNV, CDR2 YYDKDF (reference sequence). The CDR3 covers 15 residues. The CDR3 bases are TGTGCCACCAGCAGAGATGGCGACTCTTCTGGGACCCAGTACTTC. Its protein product is CATSRDGDSSGTQYF.

The V gene is TRBV30, the J gene TRBJ1-5; no firm D call. The ends were cut back, 1 base at V and 1 base at J, with 5 bases in the middle. CDR3 length: 13 residues. Looked up from germline, CDR1 is GTSNPN and CDR2 is SVGIG (reference sequence). CDR3 residues: CAWSGTSNQPQHF. The CDR3 coding sequence is TGTGCCTGGAGTGGAACAAGCAATCAGCCCCAGCATTTT.

V usage is TRBV5-1 and J usage is TRBJ2-7; 8 bases fit TRBD2. The J segment lost 0 bases and the V segment lost 3 bases, leaving 5 bases of the junction unmatched. Germline V CDR1 and CDR2: SGHRS, YFSETQ. The CDR3 consists of 15 residues. Here the CDR3 DNA reads TGCGCCAGCAGCTACACTAGCGGCGCCTCCTACGAGCAGTACTTC. Protein: CASSYTSGASYEQYF.

This clone was seen a few times. This chain connects TRBV5-1 to TRBJ1-2; D possibly corresponds to TRBD1 (5 bases). In germline, CDR1 is SGHRS, CDR2 YFSETQ. The V gene lost 4 bases and the J gene lost 6 bases, with 16 bases spanning the gap. The CDR3 has 14 residues. CDR3 protein: CASSPDRGWDGYTF. Here the CDR3 DNA reads TGCGCCAGCAGCCCAGACAGAGGCTGGGATGGCTACACCTTC.

The V call is TRBV5-6, the J call TRBJ1-4; perhaps TRBD1 as D (5 bases). CDR3 length equals 13 residues. In germline, CDR1 is SGHDT, CDR2 YYEEEE. The V gene lost 4 bases and the J gene lost 2 bases, with 6 bases spanning the gap. CDR3: CASSGGTNEKLFF. The DNA for the CDR3 is TGTGCCAGCAGCGGGGGGACTAATGAAAAACTGTTTTTT.

This clone was picked up one time. The chain employs TRBV29-1 and TRBJ1-4, with D hard to call. The germline V and J ends were trimmed by 4 bases and 8 bases, with 20 bases remaining between them. The V gene's germline CDR1 is SQVTM and CDR2 ANQGSEA. The CDR3 has 15 residues. The DNA for the CDR3 is TGCAGCGTTGCCCCCCTCCCCGGGATCGACGAAAAACTGTTTTTT. It yields the protein CSVAPLPGIDEKLFF.

The gene calls are TRBV5-6 and TRBJ1-2; D possibly corresponds to TRBD1 (5 bases). V was cut by 4 bases and J by 4 bases, with 17 bases left in between. The germline CDR1 and CDR2 sequences are SGHDT and YYEEEE. The CDR3 is 15 residues long. CDR3 protein: CASSPTFQDTYGYTF. The DNA for the CDR3 is TGTGCCAGCAGCCCGACCTTTCAGGACACCTATGGCTACACCTTC.

The rearrangement joins TRBV5-1 to TRBJ2-5, with TRBD1 identical over 10 bases. There are 14 residues in the CDR3. Trimming at V came to 4 bases and at J to 2 bases, leaving 2 bases not matched to a gene. The germline V gene has CDR1 SGHRS and CDR2 YFSETQ. The CDR3 loop is CASSPDRGQETQYF. As DNA, the CDR3 is TGCGCCAGCAGCCCGGACAGGGGGCAAGAGACCCAGTACTTC.

This clone has a handful of counts. The rearrangement uses TRBV24-1 and TRBJ1-5; D not certain. The V and J ends lost 3 bases and 4 bases respectively, with 15 bases between them. The CDR3 is made up of 16 amino acids. Germline loops: CDR1 KGHDR, CDR2 SFDVKD. CDR3 region: CATSDADLGINQPQHF. Here the CDR3 DNA reads TGTGCCACCAGTGATGCGGACTTGGGGATAAATCAGCCCCAGCATTTT.

The rearrangement uses TRBV9 and TRBJ2-3; weak D call: TRBD1 (6 bases). The germline V gene has CDR1 SGDLS and CDR2 YYNGEE. Trimming took 0 bases from V and 6 from J, leaving 11 bases between them. This CDR3 comprises 14 residues. DNA for the CDR3: TGTGCCAGCAGCGTAGTTGGGACACCCGATACGCAGTATTTT. It yields the protein CASSVVGTPDTQYF.

The V call is TRBV28, the J call TRBJ1-4; tentative D call: TRBD1 (5 bases). Germline V CDR1 and CDR2: MDHEN, SYDVKM. Trimming shortened V by 2 bases and J by 3 bases, and 10 bases separated the two germline ends. The CDR3 extends over 15 amino acids. CDR3 residues: CASSLRPGSNEKLFF. Here the CDR3 DNA reads TGTGCCAGCAGTTTACGGCCAGGGTCTAATGAAAAACTGTTTTTT.

The V call is TRBV7-3, the J call TRBJ1-1; no clear D gene. Trimming pared 3 bases from V and 3 bases from J, leaving 8 bases between. In germline, CDR1 is SGHTA, CDR2 FQGTGA. The CDR3 is 13 amino acids. The CDR3 region has the DNA TGTGCCAGCAGCTTTTCCCAGGACACTGAAGCTTTCTTT. Translating it yields CASSFSQDTEAFF.

The chain links TRBV14 to TRBJ1-2; D is undetermined. Germline CDR1 reads SGHDN; CDR2 reads FVKESK. The CDR3 spans 12 residues. V was shortened by 1 base and J by 3 bases, with 3 bases between the two germline ends. CDR3: CASSQADYGYTF. The DNA for the CDR3 is TGTGCCAGCAGCCAAGCAGACTATGGCTACACCTTC.